The clone carrying this T cell receptor (beta chain) showed up many times. The antigen is not known. This record comes from a study of T-cell memory formation after mild COVID-19. Study details: TCR clustering was largely donor specific.

5'RACE with constant-segment primers yielded barcoded, UMI-tagged TCR alpha and TCR beta cDNA libraries. In TCRdb, the 5' RACE reads were re-called with MiXCR into one record per CDR3 protein. The data hold about 470,000 distinct CDR3 sequences, with around a sixth observed a single time. Study-level results: Contracting CD4+ clones were located mainly in CM and EM, and CD8+ clones in EMRA.

The CDR3 has 15 residues. Trimming cost V 10 bases and J 4 bases; bases outside gene matches: 15. From germline, CDR1 is SNHLY and CDR2 FYNNEI. Specimen: PBMCs or a T cell subset sorted from them (not recorded which). This sequence originates from an adult woman who had mild COVID-19 (a few samples of this study predate the infection). Cell type and time point are not known. The chain joins TRBV2 to TRBJ2-7; 8 bases align to TRBD2. CDR3 in DNA: TGTGCCAACCAACCGGGGCGGGGGGCGACATACGAGCAGTACTTC. This codes for CANQPGRGATYEQYF.